This entry describes one T cell receptor beta chain. Each cDNA molecule carried a unique molecular identifier. TCRdb re-called the 5' RACE reads through MiXCR, storing one row per CDR3 protein. The sample has around 67,000 distinct CDR3 sequences, approximately 12% seen once. The data are from a study of early T cells in non-severe SARS-CoV-2 infection. On the study more broadly: Chains from this unsorted whole-blood bulk RNA could not be paired.

The material sequenced was whole blood. The source is an adult who was a healthcare worker with PCR-confirmed SARS-CoV-2 infection or an uninfected control (not recorded which).

The CDR3 bases are TGCGCCAGCAGCCAAGAATCTTGGCGGAGAGAGACCCAGTACTTC. Amino acid sequence: CASSQESWRRETQYF. The chain couples TRBV4-3 to TRBJ2-5; D ambiguous. This CDR3 is built from 15 residues. V dropped 0 bases and J dropped 4 bases, with 12 bases sitting between them. Germline CDR1 reads LGHNA; CDR2 reads YSLEER.